This paragraph reports one T cell receptor beta chain. These data come from a study of blood T cell repertoires in COVID-19. Study information: Spain, Italy and the United States supplied samples that represented acute and convalescent COVID-19.

CDR1 is MNHEY, CDR2 SVGAGI, per germline. V lost 4 bases, J lost 2 bases, and 12 bases lay in between. The CDR3 is 16 residues long. Repertoires were generated with immunoSEQ multiplex PCR, while TCRdb's copy carries only in-frame clones and drops some. Altogether under 450,000 clones are present, 65% to 90% being singletons, with the ten largest covering roughly 7.2%. This TCR came from a woman aged 60-75 years with COVID-19, enrolled during active disease. Sequenced input: peripheral blood. The genes are TRBV6-5 and TRBJ2-6; a weak D match, TRBD1 (6 bases). CDR3 bases: TGTGCCAGCAGTTTCACAGGGTTCGCTGGGGCCAACGTCCTGACTTTC. Protein sequence: CASSFTGFAGANVLTF.